Reported below is one T cell receptor beta chain. Its antigen is unknown. Germline assignment: CDR1 DFQATT and CDR2 SNEGSKA (reference sequence). Losses at the gene ends were 5 bases for V and 7 bases for J; bases not matched to a gene: 0. The CDR3 is made up of 11 amino acids. The primer mix had 60 Vbeta and 13 Jbeta primers. Some clones are missing from TCRdb's copy, which holds only in-frame ones; the method was immunoSEQ multiplex PCR. The sample has about 160,000 clones; about 65% are singletons. These data come from a study of cytomegalovirus exposure and HLA in healthy donors. Overall study findings and caveats: According to the study, around 180 TCR beta chains were cytomegalovirus-associated.

The source of this sequence is a middle-aged man in good health and CMV-seropositive. The specimen sequenced was PBMCs. V is TRBV20-1 and J is TRBJ2-7, with TRBD2 matching over 12 bases. The CDR3 coding sequence is TGCAGTGCTGGACTAGCGGGGGAGCAGTACTTC. Translating it yields CSAGLAGEQYF.